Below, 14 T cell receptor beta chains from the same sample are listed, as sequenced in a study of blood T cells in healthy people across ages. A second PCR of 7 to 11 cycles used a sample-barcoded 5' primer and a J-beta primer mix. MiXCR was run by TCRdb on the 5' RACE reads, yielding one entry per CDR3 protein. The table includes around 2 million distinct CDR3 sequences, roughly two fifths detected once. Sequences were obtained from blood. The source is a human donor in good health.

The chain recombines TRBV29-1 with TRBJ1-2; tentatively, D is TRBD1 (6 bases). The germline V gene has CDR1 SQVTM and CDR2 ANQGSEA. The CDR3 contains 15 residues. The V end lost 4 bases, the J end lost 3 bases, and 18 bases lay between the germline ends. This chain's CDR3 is CSVGNYMDSHYGYTF. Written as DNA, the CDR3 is TGCAGCGTTGGAAACTACATGGACAGCCACTATGGCTACACCTTC.

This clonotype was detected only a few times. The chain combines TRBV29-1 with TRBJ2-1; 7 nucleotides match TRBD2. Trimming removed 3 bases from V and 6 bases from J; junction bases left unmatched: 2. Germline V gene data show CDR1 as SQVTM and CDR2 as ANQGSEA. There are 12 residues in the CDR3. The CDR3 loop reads CSVEPSGNEQFF. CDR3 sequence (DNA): TGCAGCGTTGAGCCTAGCGGCAATGAGCAGTTCTTC.

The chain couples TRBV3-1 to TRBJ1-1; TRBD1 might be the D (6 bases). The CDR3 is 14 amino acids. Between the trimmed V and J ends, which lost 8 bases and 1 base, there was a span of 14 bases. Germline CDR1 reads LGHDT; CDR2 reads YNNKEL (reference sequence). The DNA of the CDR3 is TGTGCCAGCGGGAACAGGGACAAGAACACTGAAGCTTTCTTT. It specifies CASGNRDKNTEAFF.

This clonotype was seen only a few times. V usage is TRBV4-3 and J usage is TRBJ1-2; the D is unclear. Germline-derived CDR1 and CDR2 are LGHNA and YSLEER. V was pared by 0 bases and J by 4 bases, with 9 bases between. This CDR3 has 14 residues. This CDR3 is CASSQEEWAYGYTF. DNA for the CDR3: TGCGCCAGCAGCCAAGAGGAGTGGGCCTATGGCTACACCTTC.

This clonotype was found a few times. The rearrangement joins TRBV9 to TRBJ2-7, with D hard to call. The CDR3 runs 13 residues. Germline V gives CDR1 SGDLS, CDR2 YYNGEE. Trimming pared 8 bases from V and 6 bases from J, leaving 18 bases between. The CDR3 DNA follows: TGTGCCAGGTTGTGGGCCCCGGTCGCCGAGCAGTACTTC. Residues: CARLWAPVAEQYF.

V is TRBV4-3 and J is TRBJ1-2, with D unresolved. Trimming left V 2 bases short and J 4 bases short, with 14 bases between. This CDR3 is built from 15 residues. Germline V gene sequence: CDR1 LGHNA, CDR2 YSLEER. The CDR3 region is CASSQIMADSYGYTF. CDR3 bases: TGCGCCAGCAGCCAAATAATGGCTGACTCCTATGGCTACACCTTC.

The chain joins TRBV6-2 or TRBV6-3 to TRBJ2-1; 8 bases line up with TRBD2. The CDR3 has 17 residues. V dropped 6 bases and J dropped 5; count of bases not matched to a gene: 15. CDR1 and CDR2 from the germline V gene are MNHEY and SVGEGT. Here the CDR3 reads CASSRGLRRRGDNEQFF. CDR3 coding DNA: TGTGCCAGCAGCAGAGGCCTGCGGAGGCGGGGGGACAATGAGCAGTTCTTC.

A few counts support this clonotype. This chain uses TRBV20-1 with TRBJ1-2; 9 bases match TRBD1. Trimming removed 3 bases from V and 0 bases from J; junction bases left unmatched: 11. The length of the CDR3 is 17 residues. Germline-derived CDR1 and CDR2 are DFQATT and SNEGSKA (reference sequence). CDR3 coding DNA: TGCAGTGCTAGGGGATACAGGGGGCGTAGCGCTAACTATGGCTACACCTTC. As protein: CSARGYRGRSANYGYTF.

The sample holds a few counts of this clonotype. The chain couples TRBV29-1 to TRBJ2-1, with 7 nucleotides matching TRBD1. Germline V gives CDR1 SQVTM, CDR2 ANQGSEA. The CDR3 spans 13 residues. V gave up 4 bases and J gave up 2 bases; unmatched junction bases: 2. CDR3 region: CSVVQGTYNEQFF. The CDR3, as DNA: TGCAGCGTTGTACAGGGGACCTACAATGAGCAGTTCTTC.

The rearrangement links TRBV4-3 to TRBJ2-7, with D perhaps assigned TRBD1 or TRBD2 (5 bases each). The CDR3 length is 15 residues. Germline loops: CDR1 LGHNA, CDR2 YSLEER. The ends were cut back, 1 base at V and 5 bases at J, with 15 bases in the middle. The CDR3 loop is CASSQVISRGDEQYF. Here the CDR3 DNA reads TGCGCCAGCAGCCAAGTCATTTCGAGAGGGGACGAGCAGTACTTC.

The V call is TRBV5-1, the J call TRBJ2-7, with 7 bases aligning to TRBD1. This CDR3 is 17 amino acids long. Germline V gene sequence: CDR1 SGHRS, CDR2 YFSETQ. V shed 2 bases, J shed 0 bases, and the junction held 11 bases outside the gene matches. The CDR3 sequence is CASSFMGTEVLSYEQYF. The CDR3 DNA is TGCGCCAGCAGCTTTATGGGGACAGAAGTCCTCTCCTACGAGCAGTACTTC.

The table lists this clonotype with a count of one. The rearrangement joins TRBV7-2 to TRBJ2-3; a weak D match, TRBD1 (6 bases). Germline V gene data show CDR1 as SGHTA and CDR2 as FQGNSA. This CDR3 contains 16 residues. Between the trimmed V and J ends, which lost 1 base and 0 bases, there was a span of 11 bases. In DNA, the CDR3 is TGTGCCAGCAGCTTAGTCTGGGACACCAGCACAGATACGCAGTATTTT. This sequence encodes CASSLVWDTSTDTQYF.

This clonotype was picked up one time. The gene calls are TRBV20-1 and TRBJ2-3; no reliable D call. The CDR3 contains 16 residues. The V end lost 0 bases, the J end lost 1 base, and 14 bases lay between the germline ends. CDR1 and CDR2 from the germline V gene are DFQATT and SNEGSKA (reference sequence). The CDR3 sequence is CSARDRAGFGTDTQYF. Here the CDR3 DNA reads TGCAGTGCTAGAGATAGGGCAGGCTTCGGCACAGATACGCAGTATTTT.

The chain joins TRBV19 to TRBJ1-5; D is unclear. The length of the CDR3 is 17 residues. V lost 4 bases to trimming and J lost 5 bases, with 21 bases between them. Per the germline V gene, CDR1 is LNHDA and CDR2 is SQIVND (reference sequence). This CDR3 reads CASSSVGGQRAHQPQHF. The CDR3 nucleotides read TGTGCCAGTAGTAGTGTTGGTGGGCAAAGAGCGCATCAGCCCCAGCATTTT.